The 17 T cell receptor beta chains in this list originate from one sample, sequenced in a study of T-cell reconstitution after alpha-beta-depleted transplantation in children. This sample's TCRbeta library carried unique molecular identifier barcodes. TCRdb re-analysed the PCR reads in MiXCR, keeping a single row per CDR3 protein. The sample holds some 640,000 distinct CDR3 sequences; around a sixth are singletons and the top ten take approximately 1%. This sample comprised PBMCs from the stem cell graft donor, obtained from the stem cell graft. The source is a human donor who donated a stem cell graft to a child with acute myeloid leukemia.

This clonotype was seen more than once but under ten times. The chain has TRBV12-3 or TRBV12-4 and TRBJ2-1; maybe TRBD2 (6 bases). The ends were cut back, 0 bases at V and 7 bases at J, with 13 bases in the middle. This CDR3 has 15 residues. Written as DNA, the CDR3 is TGTGCCAGCAGTTTAGCGGGGACTCCAGATAATGAGCAGTTCTTC. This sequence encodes CASSLAGTPDNEQFF.

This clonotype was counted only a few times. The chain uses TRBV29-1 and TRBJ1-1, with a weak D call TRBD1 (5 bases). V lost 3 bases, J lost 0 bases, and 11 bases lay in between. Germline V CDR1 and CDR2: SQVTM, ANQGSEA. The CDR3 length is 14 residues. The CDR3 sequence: CSVDLQGMNTEAFF. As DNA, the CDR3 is TGCAGCGTTGATCTCCAGGGCATGAACACTGAAGCTTTCTTT.

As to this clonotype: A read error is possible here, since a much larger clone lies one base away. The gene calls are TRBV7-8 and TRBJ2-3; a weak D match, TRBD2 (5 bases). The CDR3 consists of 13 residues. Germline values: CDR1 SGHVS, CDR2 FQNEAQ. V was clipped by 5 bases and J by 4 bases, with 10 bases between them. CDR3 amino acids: CASSPELADTQYF. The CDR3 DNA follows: TGTGCCAGCAGCCCCGAACTAGCAGATACGCAGTATTTT.

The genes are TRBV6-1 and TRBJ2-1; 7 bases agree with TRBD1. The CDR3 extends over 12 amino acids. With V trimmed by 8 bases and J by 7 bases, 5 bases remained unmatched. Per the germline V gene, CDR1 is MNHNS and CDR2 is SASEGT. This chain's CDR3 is CASRDRLNEQFF. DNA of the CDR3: TGTGCCAGCCGGGACAGACTGAATGAGCAGTTCTTC.

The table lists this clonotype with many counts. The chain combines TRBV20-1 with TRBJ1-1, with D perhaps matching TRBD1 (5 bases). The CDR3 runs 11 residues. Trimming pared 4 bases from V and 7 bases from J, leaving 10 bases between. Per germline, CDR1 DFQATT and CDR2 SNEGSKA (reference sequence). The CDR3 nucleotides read TGCAGTGCTACAGGGCAGGTTGAAGCTTTCTTT. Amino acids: CSATGQVEAFF.

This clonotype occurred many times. The CDR3: CATSDTGTGASNQPQHF. DNA of the CDR3: TGTGCCACCAGTGACACGGGGACAGGGGCTAGCAATCAGCCCCAGCATTTT. The rearrangement uses TRBV24-1 and TRBJ1-5; 10 bases fit TRBD1. This CDR3 has 17 residues. The ends lost 4 bases at V and 0 bases at J; junction bases unmatched: 5. The germline V gene has CDR1 KGHDR and CDR2 SFDVKD.

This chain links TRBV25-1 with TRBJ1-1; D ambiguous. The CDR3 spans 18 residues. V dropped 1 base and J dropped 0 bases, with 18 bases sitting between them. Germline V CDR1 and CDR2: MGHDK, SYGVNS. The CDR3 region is CASSEFFQDPELNTEAFF. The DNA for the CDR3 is TGTGCCAGCAGTGAATTCTTCCAGGATCCCGAATTGAACACTGAAGCTTTCTTT.

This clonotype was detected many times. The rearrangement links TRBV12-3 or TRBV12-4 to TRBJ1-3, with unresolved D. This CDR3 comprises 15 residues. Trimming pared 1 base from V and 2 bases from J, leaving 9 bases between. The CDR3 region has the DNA TGTGCCAGCAGTTTAGGAGTGGCAACTGGAAACACCATATATTTT. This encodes CASSLGVATGNTIYF.

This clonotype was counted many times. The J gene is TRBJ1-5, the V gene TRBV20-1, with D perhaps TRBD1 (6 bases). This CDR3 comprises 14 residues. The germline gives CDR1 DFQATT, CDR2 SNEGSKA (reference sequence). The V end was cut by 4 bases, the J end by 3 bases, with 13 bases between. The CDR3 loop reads CSAKRTGPNQPQHF. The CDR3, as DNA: TGCAGTGCTAAGCGTACAGGGCCCAATCAGCCCCAGCATTTT.

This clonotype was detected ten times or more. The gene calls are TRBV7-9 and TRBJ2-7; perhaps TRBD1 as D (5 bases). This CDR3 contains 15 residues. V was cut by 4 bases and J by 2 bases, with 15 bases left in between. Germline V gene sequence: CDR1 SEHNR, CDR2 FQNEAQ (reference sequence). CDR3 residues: CASSWGAGRTYEQYV. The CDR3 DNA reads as TGTGCCAGCAGCTGGGGCGCAGGCCGCACCTACGAGCAGTACGTC.

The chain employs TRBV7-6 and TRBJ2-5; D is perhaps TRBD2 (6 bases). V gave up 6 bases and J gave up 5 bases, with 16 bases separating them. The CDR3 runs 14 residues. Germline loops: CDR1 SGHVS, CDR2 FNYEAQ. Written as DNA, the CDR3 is TGTGCCAGCAGTCCTCTGTCAGGGAGGGAGACCCAGTACTTC. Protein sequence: CASSPLSGRETQYF.

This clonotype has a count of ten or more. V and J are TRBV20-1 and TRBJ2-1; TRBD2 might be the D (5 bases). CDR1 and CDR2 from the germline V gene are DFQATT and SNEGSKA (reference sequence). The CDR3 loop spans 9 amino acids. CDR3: CSDGDEQFF. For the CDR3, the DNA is TGCAGCGACGGGGATGAGCAGTTCTTC.

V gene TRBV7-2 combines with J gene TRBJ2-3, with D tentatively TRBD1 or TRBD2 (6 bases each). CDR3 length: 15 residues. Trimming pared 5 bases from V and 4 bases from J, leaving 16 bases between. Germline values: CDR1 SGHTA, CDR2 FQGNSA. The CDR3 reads CASSKGRGGADTQYF. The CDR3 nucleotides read TGTGCCAGCAGCAAGGGCAGGGGAGGCGCAGATACGCAGTATTTT.

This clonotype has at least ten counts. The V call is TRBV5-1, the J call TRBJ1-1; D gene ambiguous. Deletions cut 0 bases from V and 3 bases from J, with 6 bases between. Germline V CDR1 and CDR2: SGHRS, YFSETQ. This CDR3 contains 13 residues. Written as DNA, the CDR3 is TGCGCCAGCAGCTTGGGAGTTGACACTGAAGCTTTCTTT. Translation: CASSLGVDTEAFF.

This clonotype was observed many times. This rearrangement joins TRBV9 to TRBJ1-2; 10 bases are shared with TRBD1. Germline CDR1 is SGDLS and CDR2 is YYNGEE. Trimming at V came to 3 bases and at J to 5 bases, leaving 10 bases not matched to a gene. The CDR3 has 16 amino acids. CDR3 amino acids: CASSALVTGQGYGYTF. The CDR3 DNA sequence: TGTGCCAGCAGCGCTCTCGTAACGGGACAGGGGTATGGCTACACCTTC.

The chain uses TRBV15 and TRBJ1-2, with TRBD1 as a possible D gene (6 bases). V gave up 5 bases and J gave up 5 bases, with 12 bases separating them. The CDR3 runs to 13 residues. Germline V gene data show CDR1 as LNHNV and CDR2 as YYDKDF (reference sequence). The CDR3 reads CATSRQAGYGYTF. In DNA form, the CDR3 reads TGTGCCACCAGCCGACAGGCCGGATATGGCTACACCTTC.

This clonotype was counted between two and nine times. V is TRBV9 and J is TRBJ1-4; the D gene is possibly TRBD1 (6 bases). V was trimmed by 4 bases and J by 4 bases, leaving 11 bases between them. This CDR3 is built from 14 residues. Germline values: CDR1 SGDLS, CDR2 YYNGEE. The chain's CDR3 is CASSFEDSNEKLFF. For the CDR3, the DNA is TGTGCCAGCAGCTTCGAGGACAGTAATGAAAAACTGTTTTTT. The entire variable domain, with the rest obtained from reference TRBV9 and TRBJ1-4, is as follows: DSGVTQTPKHLITATGQRVTLRCSPRSGDLSVYWYQQSLDQGLQFLIQYYNGEERAKGNILERFSAQQFPDLHSELNLSSLELGDSALYFCASSFEDSNEKLFFGSGTQLSVL.